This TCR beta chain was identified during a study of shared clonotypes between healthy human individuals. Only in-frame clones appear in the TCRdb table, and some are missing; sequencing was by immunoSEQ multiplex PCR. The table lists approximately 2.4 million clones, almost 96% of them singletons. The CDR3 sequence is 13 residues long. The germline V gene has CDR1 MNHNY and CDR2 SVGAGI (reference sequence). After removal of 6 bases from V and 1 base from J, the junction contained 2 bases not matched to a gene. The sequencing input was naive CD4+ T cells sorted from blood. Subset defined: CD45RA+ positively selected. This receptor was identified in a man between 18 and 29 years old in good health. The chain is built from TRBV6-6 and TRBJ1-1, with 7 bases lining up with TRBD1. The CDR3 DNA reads TGTGCCAGCAGGACAGGGCCGAACACTGAAGCTTTCTTT. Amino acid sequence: CASRTGPNTEAFF.